The 28 T cell receptor beta chains below were found in one sample sequenced in a study of CD8+ T cells in alopecia areata. RNA, once extracted, was reverse transcribed into cDNA for use as the sequencing template. The repertoire was sequenced with immunoSEQ multiplex PCR; TCRdb's copy has only in-frame clones and lacks some. The table includes under 250,000 clones, approximately 61% detected once. The sample consisted of CD4+ T cells sorted from blood, taken at week 0. These receptors all stem from a human donor with alopecia areata.

This clone was observed a few times. The chain uses TRBV29-1 and TRBJ1-2; tentative D call: TRBD1 (5 bases). In germline, CDR1 is SQVTM, CDR2 ANQGSEA. The ends were cut back, 1 base at V and 1 base at J, with 13 bases in the middle. This CDR3 spans 15 amino acids. The CDR3: CSVEARGGSNYGYTF. DNA of the CDR3: TGCAGCGTTGAAGCCCGGGGCGGGAGTAACTATGGCTACACCTTC. Based on the CDR3 plus reference TRBV29-1 and TRBJ1-2, the full variable domain is SAVISQKPSRDICQRGTSLTIQCQVDSQVTMMFWYRQQPGQSLTLIATANQGSEATYESGFVIDKFPISRPNLTFSTLTVSNMSPEDSSIYLCSVEARGGSNYGYTFGSGTRLTVV.

This clone was detected a few times. This chain links TRBV30 with TRBJ1-4; possibly TRBD1 for D (6 bases). Germline V gene data show CDR1 as GTSNPN and CDR2 as SVGIG (reference sequence). The CDR3 totals 12 residues. V lost 5 bases and J lost 10, with 14 bases in between. CDR3: CAWRTDGGKLFF. The CDR3 nucleotides read TGTGCCTGGCGGACAGACGGAGGAAAACTGTTTTTT. Combining the CDR3 with reference TRBV30 and TRBJ1-4 gives the whole variable domain SQTIHQWPATLVQPVGSPLSLECTVEGTSNPNLYWYRQAAGRGLQLLFYSVGIGQISSEVPQNLSASRPQDRQFILSSKKLLLSDSGFYLCAWRTDGGKLFFGSGTQLSVL.

This chain uses TRBV27 with TRBJ1-2, with D hard to call. Trimming pared 2 bases from V and 1 base from J, leaving 5 bases between. This CDR3 is 13 amino acids long. Germline V CDR1 and CDR2: MNHEY, SMNVEV (reference sequence). CDR3 loop: CASSLADNYGYTF. The CDR3 nucleotides read TGTGCCAGCAGTTTAGCGGATAACTATGGCTACACCTTC.

The V and J genes are TRBV29-1 and TRBJ2-3, with 10 bases that match TRBD1. The CDR3 is made up of 14 amino acids. Germline CDR1 is SQVTM and CDR2 is ANQGSEA. Losses at the gene ends were 6 bases for V and 8 bases for J; bases not matched to a gene: 11. The DNA for the CDR3 is TGCAGCGTAAGGGACAGGGGTCTCACGGGTACGCAGTATTTT. Its protein product is CSVRDRGLTGTQYF.

The gene calls are TRBV7-9 and TRBJ2-7; no clear D. Germline V gene data show CDR1 as SEHNR and CDR2 as FQNEAQ (reference sequence). Trimming stripped 1 base from V and 4 bases from J, with 11 bases between. This CDR3 has 14 residues. CDR3 loop: CASSLGANWYEQYF. CDR3 nucleotides: TGTGCCAGCAGCTTAGGGGCTAATTGGTACGAGCAGTACTTC.

The chain uses TRBV30 and TRBJ2-1; D remains unclear. The CDR3 runs to 12 residues. Trimming cost V 2 bases and J 6 bases, with 8 bases left between them. From germline, CDR1 is GTSNPN and CDR2 SVGIG (reference sequence). This chain's CDR3 is CAWSQISNEQFF. CDR3 coding DNA: TGTGCCTGGAGTCAAATCTCCAATGAGCAGTTCTTC.

This clone was recorded a few times. The chain carries TRBV9 and TRBJ2-3; no definite D call. CDR1 and CDR2 from the germline V gene are SGDLS and YYNGEE. The ends were cut back, 3 bases at V and 3 bases at J, with 11 bases in the middle. The CDR3 extends over 14 amino acids. This chain's CDR3 is CASSALVVTDTQYF. The CDR3, as DNA: TGTGCCAGCAGCGCCCTAGTTGTGACAGATACGCAGTATTTT. Full variable domain (outside the CDR3, taken from reference TRBV9 and TRBJ2-3): DSGVTQTPKHLITATGQRVTLRCSPRSGDLSVYWYQQSLDQGLQFLIQYYNGEERAKGNILERFSAQQFPDLHSELNLSSLELGDSALYFCASSALVVTDTQYFGPGTRLTVL.

The chain recombines TRBV12-5 with TRBJ2-3; perhaps TRBD2 as D (6 bases). This CDR3 contains 13 residues. Trimming cost V 7 bases and J 0 bases, with 8 bases left between them. In germline, CDR1 is LGHNT, CDR2 FRNRAP. The DNA of the CDR3 is TGTGCTAGTGCCGGGAGTAGCACAGATACGCAGTATTTT. Protein sequence: CASAGSSTDTQYF.

Judged by abundance, this clone is medium-sized (0.01 to 0.1%). The rearrangement uses TRBV28 and TRBJ2-4; TRBD2 is a possible D gene (6 bases). V was cut by 6 bases and J by 7 bases, with 13 bases left in between. Germline CDR1 reads MDHEN; CDR2 reads SYDVKM. The CDR3 has 13 amino acids. The CDR3 DNA is TGTGCCAGCAGCCCCGCGGCGGGGAACATTCAGTACTTC. This sequence encodes CASSPAAGNIQYF.

V gene TRBV6-5 combines with J gene TRBJ1-5; 7 bases agree with TRBD1. This CDR3 has 15 residues. The V gene's germline CDR1 is MNHEY and CDR2 SVGAGI. With 2 bases clipped from V and 3 bases from J, the junction kept 4 bases outside the gene matches. CDR3 protein: CASSYRGGNNQPQHF. In nucleotides, the CDR3 is TGTGCCAGCAGTTACCGAGGGGGCAACAATCAGCCCCAGCATTTT.

This clone was counted between two and nine times. The J gene is TRBJ2-1, the V gene TRBV29-1, with D unresolved. The CDR3 spans 8 residues. Germline CDR1 SQVTM, CDR2 ANQGSEA. The germline V and J ends were trimmed by 1 base and 16 bases, with 5 bases remaining between them. CDR3 nucleotides: TGCAGCGTTGAAGGGGGATTCTTC. Protein: CSVEGGFF.

This clone appeared a few times. This rearrangement joins TRBV27 to TRBJ1-2; no firm D call. There are 16 residues in the CDR3. Germline CDR1 is MNHEY and CDR2 is SMNVEV (reference sequence). Trimming stripped 1 base from V and 7 bases from J, with 19 bases between. CDR3 DNA: TGTGCCAGCAGTTTATTAGTTTTTGGGCAGCCCTTTGGCTACACCTTC. Protein product: CASSLLVFGQPFGYTF.

V and J are TRBV30 and TRBJ2-3, with TRBD2 as a possible D gene (6 bases). CDR3 length equals 14 residues. V was trimmed by 5 bases and J by 1 base, leaving 13 bases between them. The germline V gene encodes CDR1 GTSNPN and CDR2 SVGIG (reference sequence). CDR3 loop: CAWAGGGGTDTQYF. The CDR3 DNA reads TGTGCCTGGGCCGGAGGAGGGGGCACAGATACGCAGTATTTT.

This chain's CDR3 is CASSATGAIRNVLTF. The CDR3 DNA reads TGTGCCAGCAGTGCGACAGGGGCGATAAGGAACGTCCTGACTTTC. The chain recombines TRBV25-1 with TRBJ2-6, with 8 bases aligning to TRBD1. Germline lookup yields CDR1 MGHDK and CDR2 SYGVNS. J lost 10 bases, V lost 4 bases, and 9 bases had no gene match. This CDR3 is built from 15 residues.

In its sample, this clone was seen a few times. V is TRBV10-3 and J is TRBJ2-1; D is perhaps TRBD1 (5 bases). Germline CDR1 reads ENHRY; CDR2 reads SYGVKD. The germline V and J ends were trimmed by 6 bases and 7 bases, with 16 bases remaining between them. This CDR3 spans 14 amino acids. In DNA form, the CDR3 reads TGTGCCATCAGGCCGGCTCAGGACAAGAATGAGCAGTTCTTC. This codes for CAIRPAQDKNEQFF.

This chain connects TRBV20-1 to TRBJ2-3; no clear D gene. Germline values: CDR1 DFQATT, CDR2 SNEGSKA (reference sequence). V was pared by 3 bases and J by 6 bases, with 7 bases between. The CDR3 extends over 11 amino acids. CDR3 in amino acids: CSARGWDTQYF. Written as DNA, the CDR3 is TGCAGTGCTAGGGGCTGGGATACGCAGTATTTT.

In regard to this clone: At the DNA level, this CDR3 is encoded by other sequences in the same sample as well. The V call is TRBV7-6, the J call TRBJ2-1; D not certain. Trimming removed 4 bases at V and 4 bases at J, with 8 bases between. Germline-derived CDR1 and CDR2 are SGHVS and FNYEAQ. There are 13 residues in the CDR3. The CDR3 DNA reads TGTGCCAGCAGCTCCGGGCTTTACAATGAGCAGTTCTTC. As protein: CASSSGLYNEQFF.

In this sample, this clone turned up a few times. V is TRBV6-1 and J is TRBJ2-7, with D perhaps TRBD1 (5 bases). The germline V gene encodes CDR1 MNHNS and CDR2 SASEGT. V dropped 3 bases and J dropped 2 bases, with 17 bases sitting between them. The CDR3 has 16 amino acids. CDR3 in amino acids: CASSEVKGIGAYEQYF. CDR3 bases: TGTGCCAGCAGTGAGGTTAAGGGGATTGGGGCCTACGAGCAGTACTTC.

The gene calls are TRBV5-1 and TRBJ2-1; TRBD1 matches at 9 bases. CDR1 is SGHRS and CDR2 is YFSETQ in the germline V gene. The trim removed 4 bases at V and 3 bases at J, leaving 5 bases unmatched. The CDR3 extends over 15 amino acids. In DNA, the CDR3 is TGCGCCAGCAGCGGGGGACAGGGTCGCTACAATGAGCAGTTCTTC. This encodes CASSGGQGRYNEQFF.

A word on this clone: Within the sample, other DNA sequences also encode this same CDR3. The chain employs TRBV18 and TRBJ2-5, with D hard to call. This CDR3 comprises 11 residues. V was cut by 2 bases and J by 5 bases, with 3 bases left in between. Germline assignment: CDR1 KGHSH and CDR2 LQKENI. The CDR3 DNA sequence: TGTGCCAGCTCACCATCCGAGACCCAGTACTTC. Its protein is CASSPSETQYF.

The chain carries TRBV6-5 and TRBJ2-1, with D perhaps TRBD2 (6 bases). The CDR3 length is 15 residues. Trimming pared 6 bases from V and 5 bases from J, leaving 17 bases between. The V gene's germline CDR1 is MNHEY and CDR2 SVGAGI. CDR3: CASRVAGRGNNEQFF. The CDR3 DNA reads as TGTGCCAGCAGGGTAGCCGGGCGGGGTAACAATGAGCAGTTCTTC.

This clone came up once. V and J are TRBV7-9 and TRBJ1-1, with 8 positions matching TRBD1. This CDR3 has 14 residues. In germline, CDR1 is SEHNR, CDR2 FQNEAQ (reference sequence). Losses at the gene ends were 5 bases for V and 7 bases for J; bases not matched to a gene: 9. CDR3 amino acids: CASSQSGQGNEAFF. The CDR3 DNA sequence: TGTGCCAGCAGCCAGAGCGGACAGGGAAATGAAGCTTTCTTT.

This chain joins TRBV6-1 and TRBJ1-3; no clear D. CDR1 is MNHNS and CDR2 is SASEGT in the germline V gene. This CDR3 is built from 14 residues. Trimming shortened V by 7 bases and J by 0 bases, and 10 bases separated the two germline ends. In nucleotides, the CDR3 is TGTGCCAGCATGGGCTGGGACTCTGGAAACACCATATATTTT. Its translation is CASMGWDSGNTIYF.

The chain recombines TRBV10-3 with TRBJ2-5; 9 bases are shared with TRBD1. Unmatched junction bases numbered 4, after V lost 4 bases and J lost 4 bases. The CDR3 runs 14 residues. The germline V gene encodes CDR1 ENHRY and CDR2 SYGVKD. The CDR3 loop is CAISADRGPETQYF. DNA for the CDR3: TGTGCCATCAGTGCGGACAGGGGCCCAGAGACCCAGTACTTC.

The chain uses TRBV6-5 and TRBJ1-2; 7 bases are shared with TRBD1. V lost 6 bases to trimming and J lost 1 base; unmatched junction nucleotides: 5. Looked up from germline, CDR1 is MNHEY and CDR2 is SVGAGI. CDR3 length: 14 residues. CDR3 DNA sequence: TGTGCCAGCAGCCGGACAGGAGTTAACTATGGCTACACCTTC. Translating it yields CASSRTGVNYGYTF.

V and J are TRBV7-9 and TRBJ1-6; D remains unclear. Germline CDR1 SEHNR, CDR2 FQNEAQ (reference sequence). Trimming took 5 bases from V and 8 from J, leaving 7 bases between them. The CDR3 contains 12 residues. CDR3 sequence (DNA): TGTGCCAGCAGCCAGTTGGATTCACCCCTCCACTTT. Translating it yields CASSQLDSPLHF.

This sequence joins TRBV5-1 and TRBJ2-7; 11 bases match TRBD1. The CDR3 is 14 residues long. The V gene's germline CDR1 is SGHRS and CDR2 YFSETQ. V lost 1 base, J lost 6 bases, and 3 bases stayed unmatched. The CDR3 nucleotides are TGCGCCAGCAGCTTGATGGGGACAGGGGGCGAGCAGTACTTC. This codes for CASSLMGTGGEQYF. The full variable domain, in which reference TRBV5-1 and TRBJ2-7 provide the parts outside the CDR3, is KAGVTQTPRYLIKTRGQQVTLSCSPISGHRSVSWYQQTPGQGLQFLFEYFSETQRNKGNFPGRFSGRQFSNSRSEMNVSTLELGDSALYLCASSLMGTGGEQYFGPGTRLTVT.

The chain joins TRBV7-3 to TRBJ1-1; 9 bases are a match to TRBD1. V shed 5 bases and J 7 bases; nucleotides not matched to a gene: 8. The CDR3 runs to 14 residues. CDR1 and CDR2 (germline): SGHTA, FQGTGA. Written as DNA, the CDR3 is TGTGCCAGCAGCCGGGGACAGGGAAACCGTGAAGCTTTCTTT. It translates to CASSRGQGNREAFF.